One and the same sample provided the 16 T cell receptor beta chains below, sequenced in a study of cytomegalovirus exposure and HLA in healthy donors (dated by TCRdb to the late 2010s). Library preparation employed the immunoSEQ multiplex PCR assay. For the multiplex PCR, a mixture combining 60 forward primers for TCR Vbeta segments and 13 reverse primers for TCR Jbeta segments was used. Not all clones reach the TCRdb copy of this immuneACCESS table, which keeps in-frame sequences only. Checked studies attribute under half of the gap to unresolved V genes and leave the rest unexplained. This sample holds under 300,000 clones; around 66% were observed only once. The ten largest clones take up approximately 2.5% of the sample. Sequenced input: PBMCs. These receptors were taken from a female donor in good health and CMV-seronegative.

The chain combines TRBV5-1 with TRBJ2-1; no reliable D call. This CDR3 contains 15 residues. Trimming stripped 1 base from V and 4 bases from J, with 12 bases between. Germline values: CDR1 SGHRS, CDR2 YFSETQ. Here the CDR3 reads CASSLSRVRYNEQFF. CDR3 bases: TGCGCCAGCAGCTTGTCGAGAGTGCGGTACAATGAGCAGTTCTTC. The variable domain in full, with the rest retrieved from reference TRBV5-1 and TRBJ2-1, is KAGVTQTPRYLIKTRGQQVTLSCSPISGHRSVSWYQQTPGQGLQFLFEYFSETQRNKGNFPGRFSGRQFSNSRSEMNVSTLELGDSALYLCASSLSRVRYNEQFFGPGTRLTVL.

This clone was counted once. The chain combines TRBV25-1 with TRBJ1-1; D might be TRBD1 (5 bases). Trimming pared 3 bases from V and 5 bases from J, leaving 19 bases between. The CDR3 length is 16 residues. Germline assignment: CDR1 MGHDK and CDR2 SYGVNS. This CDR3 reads CASSDLPGPYRTEAFF. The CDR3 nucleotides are TGTGCCAGCAGTGATCTGCCAGGGCCCTATAGAACTGAAGCTTTCTTT.

CDR3: CASSYAAEGEQFF. CDR3 nucleotide sequence: TGTGCCAGCAGTTACGCCGCGGAAGGTGAGCAGTTCTTC. V usage is TRBV6-5 and J usage is TRBJ2-1; D uncertain. The length of the CDR3 is 13 residues. Trimming shortened V by 2 bases and J by 9 bases, and 11 bases separated the two germline ends. The germline V gene encodes CDR1 MNHEY and CDR2 SVGAGI.

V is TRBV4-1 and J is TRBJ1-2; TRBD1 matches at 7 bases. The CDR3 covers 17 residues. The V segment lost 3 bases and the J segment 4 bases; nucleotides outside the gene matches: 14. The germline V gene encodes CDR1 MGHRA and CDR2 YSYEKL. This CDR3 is CASSHPNRQGSVYGYTF. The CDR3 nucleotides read TGCGCCAGCAGCCATCCCAACCGACAGGGATCCGTCTATGGCTACACCTTC.

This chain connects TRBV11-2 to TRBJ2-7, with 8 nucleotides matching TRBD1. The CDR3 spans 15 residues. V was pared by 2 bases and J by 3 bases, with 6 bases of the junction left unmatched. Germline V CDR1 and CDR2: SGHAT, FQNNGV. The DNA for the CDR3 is TGTGCCAGCAGCTTACGCAGGGGGCAGTACTACGAGCAGTACTTC. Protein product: CASSLRRGQYYEQYF.

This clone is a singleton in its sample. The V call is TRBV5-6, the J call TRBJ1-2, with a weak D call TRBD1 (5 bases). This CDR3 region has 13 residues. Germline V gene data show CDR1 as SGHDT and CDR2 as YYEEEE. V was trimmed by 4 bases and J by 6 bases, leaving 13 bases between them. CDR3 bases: TGTGCCAGCAGCATGTCGGGGGGGGATGGCTACACCTTC. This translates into CASSMSGGDGYTF.

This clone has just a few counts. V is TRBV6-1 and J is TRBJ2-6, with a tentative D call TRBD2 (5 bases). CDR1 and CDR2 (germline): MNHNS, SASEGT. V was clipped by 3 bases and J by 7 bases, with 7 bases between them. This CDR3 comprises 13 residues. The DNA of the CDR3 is TGTGCCAGCAGTGAGGAGGTTGCCAACGTCCTGACTTTC. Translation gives CASSEEVANVLTF.

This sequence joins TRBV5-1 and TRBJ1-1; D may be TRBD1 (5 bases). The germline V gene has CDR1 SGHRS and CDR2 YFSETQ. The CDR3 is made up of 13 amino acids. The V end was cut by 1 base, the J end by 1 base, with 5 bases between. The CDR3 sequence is CASSLTGNTEAFF. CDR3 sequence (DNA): TGCGCCAGCAGCTTGACAGGGAACACTGAAGCTTTCTTT.

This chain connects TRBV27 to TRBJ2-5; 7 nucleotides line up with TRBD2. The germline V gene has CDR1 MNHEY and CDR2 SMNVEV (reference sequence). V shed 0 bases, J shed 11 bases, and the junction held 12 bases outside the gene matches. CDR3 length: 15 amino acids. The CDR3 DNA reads TGTGCCAGCAGTTTATCGGCGGGGGTAATGAAAGAGCAGTACTTC. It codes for CASSLSAGVMKEQYF.

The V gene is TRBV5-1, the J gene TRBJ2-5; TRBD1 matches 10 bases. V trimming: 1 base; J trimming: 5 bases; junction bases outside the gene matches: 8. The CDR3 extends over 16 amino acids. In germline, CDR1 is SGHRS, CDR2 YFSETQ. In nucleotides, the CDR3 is TGCGCCAGCAGCTTGAGTGACAGGGGGCTAGGGGAGACCCAGTACTTC. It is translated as CASSLSDRGLGETQYF.

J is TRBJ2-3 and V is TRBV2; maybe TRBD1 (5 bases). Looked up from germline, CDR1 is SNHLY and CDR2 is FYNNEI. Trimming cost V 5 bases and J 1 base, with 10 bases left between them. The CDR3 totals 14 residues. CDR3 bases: TGTGCCAGCAGTAGACAGCCCGGCACAGATACGCAGTATTTT. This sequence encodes CASSRQPGTDTQYF.

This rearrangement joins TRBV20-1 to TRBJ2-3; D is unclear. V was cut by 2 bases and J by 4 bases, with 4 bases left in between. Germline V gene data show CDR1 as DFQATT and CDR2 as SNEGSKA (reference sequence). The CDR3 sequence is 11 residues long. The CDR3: CSARYADTQYF. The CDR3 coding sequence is TGCAGTGCTAGATATGCAGATACGCAGTATTTT.

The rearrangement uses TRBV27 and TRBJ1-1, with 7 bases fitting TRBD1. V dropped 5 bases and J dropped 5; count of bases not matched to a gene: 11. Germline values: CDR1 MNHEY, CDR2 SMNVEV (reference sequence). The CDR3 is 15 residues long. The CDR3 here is CASSRWSGGNTEAFF. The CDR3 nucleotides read TGTGCCAGCAGTCGTTGGTCAGGGGGGAATACTGAAGCTTTCTTT.

CDR3 nucleotides: TGTGCCAGCAGCCTAGGACAGATCATGAACACTGAAGCTTTCTTT. This sequence encodes CASSLGQIMNTEAFF. The chain couples TRBV11-2 to TRBJ1-1, with D possibly TRBD1 on 6 matching bases. Trimming stripped 5 bases from V and 0 bases from J, with 13 bases between. Germline V CDR1 and CDR2: SGHAT, FQNNGV. The CDR3 has 15 residues.

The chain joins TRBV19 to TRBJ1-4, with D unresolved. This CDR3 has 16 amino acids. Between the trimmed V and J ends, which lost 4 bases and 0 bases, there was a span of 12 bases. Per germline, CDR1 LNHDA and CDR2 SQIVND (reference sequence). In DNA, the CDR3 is TGTGCCAGTAGTACTAGGACGGGGACAACTAATGAAAAACTGTTTTTT. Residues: CASSTRTGTTNEKLFF.

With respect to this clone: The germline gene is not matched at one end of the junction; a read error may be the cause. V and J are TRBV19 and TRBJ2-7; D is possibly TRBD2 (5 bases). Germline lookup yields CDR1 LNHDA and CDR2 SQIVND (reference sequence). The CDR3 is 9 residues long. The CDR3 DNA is TGTGCCAGTAGTACCCACGAGGGCTTC. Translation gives CASSTHEGF.